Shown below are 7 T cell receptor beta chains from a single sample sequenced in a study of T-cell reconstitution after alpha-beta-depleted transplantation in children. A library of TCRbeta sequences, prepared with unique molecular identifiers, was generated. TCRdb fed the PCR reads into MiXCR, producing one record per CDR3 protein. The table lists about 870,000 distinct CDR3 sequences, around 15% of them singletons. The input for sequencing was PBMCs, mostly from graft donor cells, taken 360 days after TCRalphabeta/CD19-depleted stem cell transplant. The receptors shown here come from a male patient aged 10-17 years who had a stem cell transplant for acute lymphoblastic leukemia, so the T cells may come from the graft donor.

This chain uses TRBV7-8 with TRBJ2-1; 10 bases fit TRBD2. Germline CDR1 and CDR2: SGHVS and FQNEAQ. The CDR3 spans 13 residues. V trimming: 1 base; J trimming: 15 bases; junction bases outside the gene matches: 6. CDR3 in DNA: TGTGCCAGCAGCTTAGGTGGGACTAGCGAGGTGTTCTTC. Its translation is CASSLGGTSEVFF. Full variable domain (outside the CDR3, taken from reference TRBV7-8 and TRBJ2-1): GAGVSQSPRYKVAKRGQDVALRCDPISGHVSLFWYQQALGQGPEFLTYFQNEAQLDKSGLPSDRFFAERPEGSVSTLKIQRTQQEDSAVYLCASSLGGTSEVFFGPGTRLTVL.

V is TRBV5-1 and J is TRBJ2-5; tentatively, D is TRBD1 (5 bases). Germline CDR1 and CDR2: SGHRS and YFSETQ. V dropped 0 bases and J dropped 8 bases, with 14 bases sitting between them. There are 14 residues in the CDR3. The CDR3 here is CASSLDYRSETQYF. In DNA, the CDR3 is TGCGCCAGCAGCTTGGATTACAGGTCCGAAACCCAGTACTTC.

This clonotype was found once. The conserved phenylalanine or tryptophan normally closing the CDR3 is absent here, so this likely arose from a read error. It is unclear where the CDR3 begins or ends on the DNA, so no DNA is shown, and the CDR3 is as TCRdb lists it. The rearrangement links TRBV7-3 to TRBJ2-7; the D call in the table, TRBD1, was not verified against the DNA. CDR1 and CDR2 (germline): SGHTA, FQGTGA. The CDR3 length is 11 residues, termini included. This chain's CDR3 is CASSPGTGNGI.

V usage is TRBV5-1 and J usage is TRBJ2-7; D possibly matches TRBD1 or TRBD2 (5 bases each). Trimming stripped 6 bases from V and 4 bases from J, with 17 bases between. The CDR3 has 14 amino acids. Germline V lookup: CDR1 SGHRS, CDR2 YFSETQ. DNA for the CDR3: TGCGCCAGCACGTTGGGACGCGCGGCGTACGAGCAGTACTTC. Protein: CASTLGRAAYEQYF.

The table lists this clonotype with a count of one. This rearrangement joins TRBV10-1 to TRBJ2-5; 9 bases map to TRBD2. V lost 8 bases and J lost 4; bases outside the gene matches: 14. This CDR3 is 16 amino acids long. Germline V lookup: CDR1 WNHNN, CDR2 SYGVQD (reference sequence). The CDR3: CASRQAGGLKGETQYF. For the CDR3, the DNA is TGCGCCAGCCGGCAAGCGGGAGGACTAAAGGGAGAGACCCAGTACTTC.

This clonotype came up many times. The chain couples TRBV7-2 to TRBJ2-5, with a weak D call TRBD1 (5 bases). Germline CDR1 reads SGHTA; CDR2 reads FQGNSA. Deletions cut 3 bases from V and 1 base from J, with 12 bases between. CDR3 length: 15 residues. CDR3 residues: CASSFKGVIQETQYF. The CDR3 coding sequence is TGTGCCAGCAGCTTCAAAGGGGTCATCCAAGAGACCCAGTACTTC.

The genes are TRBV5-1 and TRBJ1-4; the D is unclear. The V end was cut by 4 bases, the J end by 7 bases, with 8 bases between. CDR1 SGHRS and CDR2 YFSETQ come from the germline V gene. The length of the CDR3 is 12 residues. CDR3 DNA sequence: TGCGCCAGCAGCCCGGGGAGTGAAAAACTGTTTTTT. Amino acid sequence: CASSPGSEKLFF. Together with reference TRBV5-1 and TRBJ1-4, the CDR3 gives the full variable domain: KAGVTQTPRYLIKTRGQQVTLSCSPISGHRSVSWYQQTPGQGLQFLFEYFSETQRNKGNFPGRFSGRQFSNSRSEMNVSTLELGDSALYLCASSPGSEKLFFGSGTQLSVL.